The 23 T cell receptor beta chains given below trace back to one sample, sequenced in a study of T cells in tuberculosis. The time point is: new active TB diagnosis, blood taken before or within 7 days of starting treatment. Sequencing used immunoSEQ multiplex PCR; TCRdb keeps in-frame clones, though not all of them. The table records approximately 49,000 clones, 90% to 95% of them present only once. The sequencing here drew on PBMCs, taken at tuberculosis diagnosis. Source of these receptors: an adult with tuberculosis.

This chain connects TRBV5-1 to TRBJ2-1; 12 bases fit TRBD2. The V and J ends lost 2 bases and 8 bases, in that order; junction bases with no gene match: 5. CDR1 and CDR2 from the germline V gene are SGHRS and YFSETQ. The CDR3 is 15 amino acids. As DNA, the CDR3 is TGCGCCAGCAGCTTACCTAGCGGGAGGGCGGATGAGCAGTTCTTC. Translated: CASSLPSGRADEQFF. Filled out from reference TRBV5-1 and TRBJ2-1, the complete variable domain reads KAGVTQTPRYLIKTRGQQVTLSCSPISGHRSVSWYQQTPGQGLQFLFEYFSETQRNKGNFPGRFSGRQFSNSRSEMNVSTLELGDSALYLCASSLPSGRADEQFFGPGTRLTVL.

V usage is TRBV9 and J usage is TRBJ1-2; D gene ambiguous. From germline, CDR1 is SGDLS and CDR2 YYNGEE. The ends were cut back, 5 bases at V and 3 bases at J, with 11 bases in the middle. CDR3 size: 13 residues. The CDR3, as DNA: TGTGCCAGCAGAGCTCCCGGGGACTATGGCTACACCTTC. This encodes CASRAPGDYGYTF. The whole variable domain, remainder taken from reference TRBV9 and TRBJ1-2, is DSGVTQTPKHLITATGQRVTLRCSPRSGDLSVYWYQQSLDQGLQFLIQYYNGEERAKGNILERFSAQQFPDLHSELNLSSLELGDSALYFCASRAPGDYGYTFGSGTRLTVV.

The chain joins TRBV19 to TRBJ2-1; D possibly corresponds to TRBD1 (5 bases). The length of the CDR3 is 12 residues. With 6 bases removed from V and 6 bases from J, the gap between germline ends came to 9 bases. Germline CDR1 LNHDA, CDR2 SQIVND (reference sequence). CDR3 nucleotide sequence: TGTGCCAGTAGCCAGGGCCCCAATGAGCAGTTCTTC. As protein: CASSQGPNEQFF.

The chain couples TRBV30 to TRBJ2-5; D gene unclear. Trimming removed 0 bases from V and 4 bases from J, with 9 bases in between. The CDR3 has 13 amino acids. Germline CDR1 reads GTSNPN; CDR2 reads SVGIG (reference sequence). The CDR3 protein is CAWSVLSGETQYF. The CDR3 DNA follows: TGTGCCTGGAGTGTATTGTCGGGAGAGACCCAGTACTTC.

This clone has only one observation. The genes are TRBV27 and TRBJ2-7, with D hard to call. CDR1 and CDR2 from the germline V gene are MNHEY and SMNVEV (reference sequence). V was trimmed by 3 bases and J by 3 bases, leaving 9 bases between them. This CDR3 region has 13 residues. The CDR3: CASSLRPFYEQYF. CDR3 in DNA: TGTGCCAGCAGTTTGCGCCCATTCTACGAGCAGTACTTC.

The chain is built from TRBV7-4 and TRBJ1-5, with 7 positions matching TRBD1. Germline-derived CDR1 and CDR2 are SGHVT and SQSDAQ. V shed 0 bases and J 9 bases; nucleotides not matched to a gene: 23. The CDR3 has 20 residues. The CDR3 DNA sequence: TGTGCCAGCAGCTTAGCGATAAAGACGGGAAGGGACAGAAAATCAGTGCCCCAGCATTTT. Translated, it gives CASSLAIKTGRDRKSVPQHF.

The V and J genes are TRBV7-8 and TRBJ2-1; tentative D call: TRBD2 (6 bases). This CDR3 spans 17 amino acids. CDR1 SGHVS and CDR2 FQNEAQ come from the germline V gene. V lost 3 bases and J 6 bases, leaving 21 bases between the germline ends. CDR3 sequence: CASSLEGPLRQPNEQFF. The CDR3 DNA follows: TGTGCCAGCAGCTTGGAGGGACCTTTGAGACAGCCCAATGAGCAGTTCTTC.

V usage is TRBV4-1 and J usage is TRBJ2-7; 11 bases are shared with TRBD2. V shed 1 base and J 1 base; nucleotides not matched to a gene: 3. CDR1 MGHRA and CDR2 YSYEKL come from the germline V gene. CDR3 length: 16 residues. The DNA of the CDR3 is TGCGCCAGCAGCCAAGGGGGACTAGCGGATTCCTACGAGCAGTACTTC. Its protein is CASSQGGLADSYEQYF.

This chain uses TRBV25-1 with TRBJ1-1, with D maybe TRBD1 (6 bases). Germline CDR1 reads MGHDK; CDR2 reads SYGVNS. The CDR3 consists of 14 residues. Deletions cut 3 bases from V and 4 bases from J, with 12 bases between. The CDR3 loop reads CASSDPGAVTEAFF. The CDR3 region has the DNA TGTGCCAGCAGTGATCCAGGGGCTGTCACTGAAGCTTTCTTT. Filled out from reference TRBV25-1 and TRBJ1-1, the complete variable domain reads EADIYQTPRYLVIGTGKKITLECSQTMGHDKMYWYQQDPGMELHLIHYSYGVNSTEKGDLSSESTVSRIRTEHFPLTLESARPSHTSQYLCASSDPGAVTEAFFGQGTRLTVV.

This clone was seen just once. The genes are TRBV4-3 and TRBJ2-7; D remains ambiguous. The length of the CDR3 is 15 residues. Germline V gene lookup returns CDR1 LGHNA and CDR2 YSLEER. The ends were cut back, 0 bases at V and 5 bases at J, with 14 bases in the middle. In nucleotides, the CDR3 is TGCGCCAGCAGCCAAGACGGAGTTACCTCGGACGAGCAGTACTTC. Its protein product is CASSQDGVTSDEQYF.

The chain combines TRBV5-4 with TRBJ1-1, with 10 bases lining up with TRBD1. The CDR3 extends over 17 amino acids. Germline values: CDR1 SGHNT, CDR2 YYREEE (reference sequence). With V trimmed by 0 bases and J by 4 bases, 9 bases remained unmatched. CDR3 sequence reads: CASSLGPTGGKFTEAFF. The CDR3 nucleotides are TGTGCCAGCAGCTTGGGACCGACAGGGGGCAAGTTCACTGAAGCTTTCTTT. The entire variable domain, with the rest obtained from reference TRBV5-4 and TRBJ1-1, is as follows: ETGVTQSPTHLIKTRGQQVTLRCSSQSGHNTVSWYQQALGQGPQFIFQYYREEENGRGNFPPRFSGLQFPNYSSELNVNALELDDSALYLCASSLGPTGGKFTEAFFGQGTRLTVV.

V usage is TRBV6-1 and J usage is TRBJ1-5, with a tentative D call TRBD1 (6 bases). This CDR3 is built from 16 residues. CDR1 is MNHNS, CDR2 SASEGT, per germline. The V and J ends lost 3 bases and 6 bases respectively, with 18 bases between them. The CDR3 DNA reads as TGTGCCAGCAGTGACCCGAAGGGGGGAGGGGGTCAGCCCCAGCATTTT. Translated, it gives CASSDPKGGGGQPQHF.

The V and J genes are TRBV2 and TRBJ1-5; the D is unclear. Deletions cut 3 bases from V and 7 bases from J, with 10 bases between. Germline V gene lookup returns CDR1 SNHLY and CDR2 FYNNEI. The CDR3 has 13 residues. CDR3: CASSEGSFQPQHF. CDR3 DNA: TGTGCCAGCAGTGAGGGCAGTTTCCAGCCCCAGCATTTT.

This chain joins TRBV10-3 and TRBJ2-3; 11 bases fit TRBD1. Germline V CDR1 and CDR2: ENHRY, SYGVKD. The CDR3 runs to 14 residues. V shed 7 bases, J shed 4 bases, and the junction held 4 bases outside the gene matches. This CDR3 is CAITRDRGSDTQYF. In DNA form, the CDR3 reads TGTGCCATCACCCGGGACAGGGGGTCAGATACGCAGTATTTT.

The V and J genes are TRBV30 and TRBJ1-2; 7 nucleotides align to TRBD1. The CDR3 length is 11 residues. Germline V CDR1 and CDR2: GTSNPN, SVGIG (reference sequence). The ends lost 8 bases at V and 8 bases at J; junction bases unmatched: 8. The CDR3 bases are TGTGCCGGCAGGGCAGGGGGAGGCTACACCTTC. Protein sequence: CAGRAGGGYTF.

The chain recombines TRBV7-6 with TRBJ2-5; 12 bases align to TRBD2. Germline V gives CDR1 SGHVS, CDR2 FNYEAQ. The CDR3 is 18 amino acids. With V trimmed by 5 bases and J by 4 bases, 14 bases remained unmatched. The CDR3 spells CASSLPSGRAKGGETQYF. DNA for the CDR3: TGTGCCAGCAGCCTACCTAGCGGGAGGGCCAAAGGGGGAGAGACCCAGTACTTC.

The J gene is TRBJ2-3, the V gene TRBV5-4; D may be TRBD2 (6 bases). The V and J ends lost 0 bases and 3 bases respectively, with 8 bases between them. The CDR3 extends over 14 amino acids. Germline CDR1 reads SGHNT; CDR2 reads YYREEE (reference sequence). This chain's CDR3 is CASSLGLGTDTQYF. For the CDR3, the DNA is TGTGCCAGCAGCTTGGGACTAGGGACAGATACGCAGTATTTT.

The rearrangement uses TRBV7-2 and TRBJ2-5; 7 nucleotides line up with TRBD1. From germline, CDR1 is SGHTA and CDR2 FQGNSA. The J segment lost 3 bases and the V segment lost 1 base, leaving 5 bases of the junction unmatched. The CDR3 extends over 15 amino acids. The CDR3 loop is CASSLGSGTEETQYF. CDR3 nucleotides: TGTGCCAGCAGCTTAGGATCCGGGACAGAAGAGACCCAGTACTTC.

The genes are TRBV4-3 and TRBJ2-7; a possible D gene is TRBD2 (6 bases). CDR3 size: 15 residues. CDR1 and CDR2 from the germline V gene are LGHNA and YSLEER. The V end was cut by 1 base, the J end by 7 bases, with 17 bases between. The CDR3 bases are TGCGCCAGCAGCCAAGGGGGTTGGGGACTCGGGGAGCAGTACTTC. This codes for CASSQGGWGLGEQYF.

V gene TRBV15 combines with J gene TRBJ2-2; 7 bases are a match to TRBD1. Trimming at V came to 5 bases and at J to 6 bases, leaving 6 bases not matched to a gene. The germline CDR1 and CDR2 sequences are LNHNV and YYDKDF (reference sequence). CDR3 length: 14 residues. This CDR3 is CATSRETGAGELFF. The CDR3 DNA follows: TGTGCCACCAGCCGGGAAACAGGGGCCGGGGAGCTGTTTTTT.

J is TRBJ2-4 and V is TRBV10-3; TRBD1 aligns across 9 bases. Trimming removed 4 bases from V and 8 bases from J; junction bases left unmatched: 9. This CDR3 has 15 residues. The germline CDR1 and CDR2 sequences are ENHRY and SYGVKD. The CDR3 coding sequence is TGTGCCATCAGTGTAGGGGGGAGGACAGGGGACATTCAGTACTTC. Translation gives CAISVGGRTGDIQYF.

The chain couples TRBV5-4 to TRBJ1-1; D is ambiguous. V gave up 0 bases and J gave up 1 base, with 7 bases separating them. CDR3 length equals 14 residues. Per germline, CDR1 SGHNT and CDR2 YYREEE (reference sequence). The CDR3 here is CASSLAGANTEAFF. In DNA, the CDR3 is TGTGCCAGCAGCTTGGCTGGAGCGAACACTGAAGCTTTCTTT.

Turning to this clone: One end of the junction fails to match germline, which may point to a read error. This chain links TRBV4-2 with TRBJ2-5; D remains unclear. Germline CDR1 and CDR2: LGHNA and YNFKEQ. This CDR3 spans 15 amino acids. The DNA for the CDR3 is TGTGCCAGCAGCCAAGAATGGGCGATTCAAGGGACCCAGTACTTC. Its protein product is CASSQEWAIQGTQYF.